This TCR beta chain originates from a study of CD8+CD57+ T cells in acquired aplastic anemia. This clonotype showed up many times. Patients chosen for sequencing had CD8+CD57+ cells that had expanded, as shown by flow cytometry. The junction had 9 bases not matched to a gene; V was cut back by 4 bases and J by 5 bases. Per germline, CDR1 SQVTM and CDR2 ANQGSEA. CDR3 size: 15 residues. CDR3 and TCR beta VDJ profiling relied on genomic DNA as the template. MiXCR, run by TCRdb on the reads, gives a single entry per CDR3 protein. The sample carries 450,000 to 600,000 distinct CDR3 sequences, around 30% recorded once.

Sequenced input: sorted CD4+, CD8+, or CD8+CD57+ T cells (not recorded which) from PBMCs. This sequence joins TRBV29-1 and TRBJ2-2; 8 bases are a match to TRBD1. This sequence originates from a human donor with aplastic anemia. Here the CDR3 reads CSVVSTGVRTGELFF. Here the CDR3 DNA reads TGCAGCGTTGTCTCGACAGGGGTTCGGACCGGGGAGCTGTTTTTT.